One sample yielded the 23 T cell receptor beta chains listed below, sequenced in a study of blood T cell repertoires in COVID-19. The method was immunoSEQ multiplex PCR; TCRdb's version includes in-frame clones alone and lacks a portion of them. The sample records more than 300,000 clones, around 86% being singletons. Sequenced input: peripheral blood. Receptor source: a woman aged 45-65 years with acute or convalescent COVID-19.

V gene TRBV15 combines with J gene TRBJ2-7, with 9 positions matching TRBD1. The V gene's germline CDR1 is LNHNV and CDR2 YYDKDF (reference sequence). The V segment lost 6 bases and the J segment 6 bases; nucleotides outside the gene matches: 9. The CDR3 spans 14 residues. The CDR3 loop is CATRGQGGFSEQYF. The DNA of the CDR3 is TGTGCCACCAGGGGACAGGGCGGGTTCTCCGAGCAGTACTTC.

This sequence joins TRBV11-2 and TRBJ2-3; 9 nucleotides align to TRBD1. CDR1 and CDR2 (germline): SGHAT, FQNNGV. V shed 0 bases and J 12 bases; nucleotides not matched to a gene: 4. The CDR3 runs 13 residues. CDR3 coding DNA: TGTGCCAGCAGCTTAGAATCGGGACAGGGTCAGTATTTT. Protein product: CASSLESGQGQYF. Full variable domain (rest looked up from reference TRBV11-2 and TRBJ2-3): EAGVAQSPRYKIIEKRQSVAFWCNPISGHATLYWYQQILGQGPKLLIQFQNNGVVDDSQLPKDRFSAERLKGVDSTLKIQPAKLEDSAVYLCASSLESGQGQYFGPGTRLTVL.

The chain combines TRBV27 with TRBJ2-3, with unresolved D. The CDR3 is 14 amino acids. Deletions cut 3 bases from V and 0 bases from J, with 7 bases between. The germline V gene has CDR1 MNHEY and CDR2 SMNVEV (reference sequence). CDR3: CASSLAPSTDTQYF. In nucleotides, the CDR3 is TGTGCCAGCAGTTTGGCCCCTAGCACAGATACGCAGTATTTT.

This chain connects TRBV19 to TRBJ1-5, with unresolved D. V was clipped by 5 bases and J by 7 bases, with 9 bases between them. This CDR3 spans 12 amino acids. The germline V gene encodes CDR1 LNHDA and CDR2 SQIVND (reference sequence). CDR3 protein: CASSWGEQPQHF. CDR3 nucleotides: TGTGCCAGTAGTTGGGGAGAACAGCCCCAGCATTTT.

The chain uses TRBV3-1 (or the pseudogene TRBV3-2) and TRBJ1-6, with 8 bases aligning to TRBD1. The germline CDR1 and CDR2 sequences are LGHDT and YNNKEL (reference sequence). V dropped 4 bases and J dropped 7; count of bases not matched to a gene: 12. The CDR3 length is 17 residues. CDR3 sequence (DNA): TGTGCCAGCAGCCTCACATATCAGGGGGCTCGGAATTCACCCCTCCACTTT. It specifies CASSLTYQGARNSPLHF.

This clone was observed a handful of times. The V call is TRBV6-1, the J call TRBJ2-3; 9 bases match TRBD2. This CDR3 has 16 amino acids. V lost 2 bases, J lost 4 bases, and 7 bases stayed unmatched. In germline, CDR1 is MNHNS, CDR2 SASEGT. CDR3 region: CASSEWGSGSPDTQYF. As DNA, the CDR3 is TGTGCCAGCAGTGAATGGGGTAGCGGGAGTCCAGATACGCAGTATTTT.

The rearrangement links TRBV9 to TRBJ2-7, with a tentative D call TRBD1 (6 bases). This CDR3 contains 16 residues. V lost 0 bases and J lost 5, with 18 bases in between. Germline assignment: CDR1 SGDLS and CDR2 YYNGEE. CDR3 nucleotide sequence: TGTGCCAGCAGCGTAGGGACGGGTTTCAGGGGAGACGAGCAGTACTTC. Amino acids: CASSVGTGFRGDEQYF.

J is TRBJ1-3 and V is TRBV19; tentative D call: TRBD1 (6 bases). V was cut by 5 bases and J by 4 bases, with 12 bases left in between. Germline loops: CDR1 LNHDA, CDR2 SQIVND (reference sequence). The CDR3 sequence is 14 residues long. In DNA form, the CDR3 reads TGTGCCAGTAGTCCGGGACAAATAGGAAACACCATATATTTT. It translates to CASSPGQIGNTIYF.

The rearrangement links TRBV11-2 to TRBJ2-3, with D possibly matching TRBD1 (6 bases). Trimming cost V 3 bases and J 14 bases, with 21 bases left between them. The V gene's germline CDR1 is SGHAT and CDR2 FQNNGV. The CDR3 sequence is 14 residues long. The CDR3 sequence is CASSFPSTGSTRYF. The CDR3 DNA follows: TGTGCCAGCAGCTTTCCGAGTACAGGGTCAACCAGGTATTTT.

Remarks on this clone: Sequence at one end of the junction differs from germline and may be a read error. This chain joins TRBV10-2 and TRBJ1-4, with D perhaps matching TRBD1 (6 bases). This CDR3 has 15 amino acids. Germline CDR1 is WSHSY and CDR2 is SAAADI. The CDR3 region is CASSESGATNEKLFF. For the CDR3, the DNA is TGCGCCAGCAGCGAGTCGGGGGCGACTAATGAAAAACTGTTTTTT.

The chain links TRBV5-5 to TRBJ1-1, with D possibly TRBD1 on 6 matching bases. V was shortened by 2 bases and J by 1 base, with 6 bases between the two germline ends. The CDR3 has 13 amino acids. Per germline, CDR1 SGHKS and CDR2 YYEKEE (reference sequence). CDR3 amino acids: CASSLQGNTEAFF. The CDR3 DNA reads as TGTGCCAGCAGCTTACAGGGGAACACTGAAGCTTTCTTT.

The chain carries TRBV27 and TRBJ1-4; D remains unclear. Trimming pared 2 bases from V and 8 bases from J, leaving 12 bases between. CDR3 size: 14 residues. Germline values: CDR1 MNHEY, CDR2 SMNVEV (reference sequence). CDR3 amino acids: CASSLTTDAEKLFF. The CDR3 DNA is TGTGCCAGCAGTTTAACTACCGACGCGGAAAAACTGTTTTTT.

This clone was seen once. The rearrangement links TRBV9 to TRBJ2-1, with D perhaps matching TRBD2 (5 bases). CDR1 and CDR2 from the germline V gene are SGDLS and YYNGEE. V was shortened by 3 bases and J by 7 bases, with 14 bases between the two germline ends. The CDR3 is 14 residues long. The CDR3 nucleotides are TGTGCCAGCAGCGAACTAGTGGTGGGGAATGAGCAGTTCTTC. It translates to CASSELVVGNEQFF.

The rearrangement joins TRBV5-4 to TRBJ2-2; 9 bases line up with TRBD1. The CDR3 is 15 residues long. The germline CDR1 and CDR2 sequences are SGHNT and YYREEE (reference sequence). With V trimmed by 3 bases and J by 7 bases, 7 bases remained unmatched. The CDR3 reads CASSSTGGIGGELFF. The CDR3 DNA sequence: TGTGCCAGCAGCTCGACAGGGGGAATTGGCGGGGAGCTGTTTTTT.

V usage is TRBV6-5 and J usage is TRBJ2-7; TRBD2 aligns across 8 bases. Trimming took 5 bases from V and 2 from J; bases not matched to a gene: 8. CDR1 is MNHEY and CDR2 is SVGAGI in the germline V gene. There are 15 residues in the CDR3. CDR3 nucleotide sequence: TGTGCCAGCAGTCCGATAGCGGGATCCCCCTACGAGCAGTACTTC. This codes for CASSPIAGSPYEQYF.

The chain is built from TRBV13 and TRBJ2-7, with unresolved D. With 3 bases removed from V and 0 bases from J, the gap between germline ends came to 3 bases. The V gene's germline CDR1 is PRHDT and CDR2 FYEKMQ (reference sequence). The CDR3 contains 12 residues. CDR3 residues: CASSFHSYEQYF. Written as DNA, the CDR3 is TGTGCCAGCAGCTTCCACTCCTACGAGCAGTACTTC.

The chain combines TRBV15 with TRBJ2-7, with D unclear. Germline V gene lookup returns CDR1 LNHNV and CDR2 YYDKDF (reference sequence). V lost 0 bases and J lost 6, with 6 bases in between. The CDR3 covers 12 residues. The CDR3 nucleotides are TGTGCCACCAGCAGAGATCATTCCGAGCAGTACTTC. Translated, it gives CATSRDHSEQYF.

This sequence joins TRBV28 and TRBJ1-4, with D perhaps TRBD1 (6 bases). There are 16 residues in the CDR3. The V and J ends lost 5 bases and 3 bases respectively, with 16 bases between them. The V gene's germline CDR1 is MDHEN and CDR2 SYDVKM. The DNA of the CDR3 is TGTGCCAGCAGTGAAAAAAGGGGGTTGGCTAATGAAAAACTGTTTTTT. It encodes CASSEKRGLANEKLFF. Full variable domain (missing parts from reference TRBV28 and TRBJ1-4): DVKVTQSSRYLVKRTGEKVFLECVQDMDHENMFWYRQDPGLGLRLIYFSYDVKMKEKGDIPEGYSVSREKKERFSLILESASTNQTSMYLCASSEKRGLANEKLFFGSGTQLSVL.

Here the CDR3 reads CASSRGQGAPGGYTF. In DNA form, the CDR3 reads TGTGCCAGCAGCCGAGGACAGGGGGCGCCCGGTGGCTACACCTTC. V usage is TRBV6-2 or TRBV6-3 and J usage is TRBJ1-2; 11 nucleotides agree with TRBD1. CDR1 is MNHEY, CDR2 SVGEGT, per germline. The V segment lost 6 bases and the J segment 7 bases; nucleotides outside the gene matches: 10. The CDR3 has 15 residues.

The sample holds one count of this clone. CDR3 bases: TGTGCCAGCTCCGGGACTAGCGGGTACAATGAGCAGTTCTTC. It specifies CASSGTSGYNEQFF. J is TRBJ2-1 and V is TRBV18; TRBD2 agrees at 12 bases. CDR3 length: 14 amino acids. Germline V gene data show CDR1 as KGHSH and CDR2 as LQKENI. Germline trimming cut 6 bases from V and 4 bases from J; bases unmatched to any gene: 1.

J is TRBJ2-1 and V is TRBV7-9, with 7 positions matching TRBD2. V shed 3 bases, J shed 3 bases, and the junction held 8 bases outside the gene matches. This CDR3 spans 16 amino acids. Germline V lookup: CDR1 SEHNR, CDR2 FQNEAQ (reference sequence). The CDR3, as DNA: TGTGCCAGCAGCTTGCGAGCTAGCGGCTACTACAATGAGCAGTTCTTC. This gives the protein CASSLRASGYYNEQFF.

This rearrangement joins TRBV10-3 to TRBJ2-3; the match to TRBD2 covers 12 bases. The CDR3 sequence is 17 residues long. V trimming: 4 bases; J trimming: 0 bases; junction bases outside the gene matches: 5. Germline CDR1 and CDR2: ENHRY and SYGVKD. Here the CDR3 reads CAISGLAGAGSTDTQYF. Written as DNA, the CDR3 is TGTGCCATCAGTGGACTAGCGGGAGCGGGGAGCACAGATACGCAGTATTTT.

V usage is TRBV2 and J usage is TRBJ2-1, with D possibly TRBD2 on 7 matching bases. Germline V gene sequence: CDR1 SNHLY, CDR2 FYNNEI. This CDR3 region has 14 residues. The V end was cut by 6 bases, the J end by 10 bases, with 19 bases between. CDR3 sequence reads: CASRERGEGREQFF. DNA for the CDR3: TGTGCCAGCAGGGAAAGGGGGGAGGGTCGGGAGCAGTTCTTC.